The next 16 T cell receptor beta chains were all read from a single sample in a study of T cell responses to AZD1222 COVID-19 vaccine. Profiled with immunoSEQ multiplex PCR; TCRdb holds only in-frame clones, not every one. The sample shows about 140,000 clones, approximately 90% of them seen only once. Specimen: peripheral blood, collected 28 days after the second AZD1222 dose. The receptors come from an adult who received the AZD1222 COVID-19 vaccine.

The V call is TRBV29-1, the J call TRBJ2-7, with 11 bases that match TRBD1. CDR1 and CDR2 (germline): SQVTM, ANQGSEA. J was trimmed by 0 bases and V by 6 bases; bases with no gene match: 4. The CDR3 has 14 amino acids. The CDR3: CSVKGQGASYEQYF. The CDR3 DNA reads TGCAGCGTAAAAGGACAGGGGGCCTCCTACGAGCAGTACTTC.

The chain joins TRBV20-1 to TRBJ2-7, with a tentative D call TRBD2 (5 bases). The CDR3 is made up of 11 amino acids. The V end lost 3 bases, the J end lost 3 bases, and 6 bases lay between the germline ends. Per the germline V gene, CDR1 is DFQATT and CDR2 is SNEGSKA (reference sequence). CDR3 nucleotides: TGCAGTGCTAGCGCGGGCTACGAGCAGTACTTC. This sequence encodes CSASAGYEQYF.

The rearrangement joins TRBV7-3 to TRBJ2-6, with D possibly matching TRBD1 (6 bases). Between the trimmed V and J ends, which lost 2 bases and 0 bases, there was a span of 8 bases. CDR1 and CDR2 (germline): SGHTA, FQGTGA. There are 16 residues in the CDR3. This chain's CDR3 is CASSLPGVSGANVLTF. The CDR3, as DNA: TGTGCCAGCAGCTTACCAGGGGTCTCTGGGGCCAACGTCCTGACTTTC.

This rearrangement joins TRBV9 to TRBJ1-5; tentative D call: TRBD1 (5 bases). The CDR3 is 16 residues long. Germline loops: CDR1 SGDLS, CDR2 YYNGEE. Trimming removed 0 bases from V and 3 bases from J, with 13 bases in between. The CDR3 protein is CASSVDSGTFNQPQHF. CDR3 nucleotide sequence: TGTGCCAGCAGCGTAGACTCAGGGACCTTCAATCAGCCCCAGCATTTT.

This clone was picked up many times. The junction departs from the called germline gene at one end, perhaps through a read error. CDR3 DNA: TGTGCTAGCAGCGCCGACCGCGGGACTGAAGCTTTCTTT. It yields the protein CASSADRGTEAFF. The J gene is TRBJ1-1, the V gene TRBV7-7, with D uncertain. The CDR3 consists of 13 residues. Germline values: CDR1 SSHAT, CDR2 FNYEAQ (reference sequence).

The V gene is TRBV5-5, the J gene TRBJ1-3; D unresolved. The CDR3 consists of 15 residues. V lost 0 bases, J lost 1 base, and 8 bases lay in between. The germline V gene encodes CDR1 SGHKS and CDR2 YYEKEE (reference sequence). DNA for the CDR3: TGTGCCAGCAGCTTGGACGTGGCATCTGGAAACACCATATATTTT. Translating gives CASSLDVASGNTIYF.

This clone came up once. This chain links TRBV19 with TRBJ2-1; D is unclear. Trimming removed 3 bases from V and 6 bases from J, with 9 bases in between. This CDR3 spans 13 amino acids. CDR1 LNHDA and CDR2 SQIVND come from the germline V gene (reference sequence). The CDR3: CASSILRANEQFF. DNA for the CDR3: TGTGCCAGTAGTATCCTCCGGGCCAATGAGCAGTTCTTC. The variable domain in full, completed from reference TRBV19 and TRBJ2-1, reads DGGITQSPKYLFRKEGQNVTLSCEQNLNHDAMYWYRQDPGQGLRLIYYSQIVNDFQKGDIAEGYSVSREKKESFPLTVTSAQKNPTAFYLCASSILRANEQFFGPGTRLTVL.

The chain recombines TRBV10-3 with TRBJ2-2, with D perhaps being TRBD1 or TRBD2 (6 bases each). This CDR3 has 14 residues. Germline CDR1 and CDR2: ENHRY and SYGVKD. V shed 7 bases and J shed 2 bases, with 11 bases lying between them. CDR3 region: CAIKTGTNTGELFF. In DNA form, the CDR3 reads TGTGCCATCAAAACAGGGACTAACACCGGGGAGCTGTTTTTT.

The chain joins TRBV7-8 to TRBJ1-5; tentative D call: TRBD1 (5 bases). Trimming stripped 1 base from V and 5 bases from J, with 15 bases between. This CDR3 region has 16 residues. Per germline, CDR1 SGHVS and CDR2 FQNEAQ. The CDR3 loop reads CASSLVNQGPDQPQHF. CDR3 sequence (DNA): TGTGCCAGCAGCTTAGTGAATCAGGGTCCGGATCAGCCCCAGCATTTT.

The genes are TRBV27 and TRBJ2-5; TRBD2 matches 7 bases. Trimming removed 1 base from V and 4 bases from J; junction bases left unmatched: 9. This CDR3 contains 16 residues. Germline CDR1 MNHEY, CDR2 SMNVEV (reference sequence). The CDR3 here is CASSLWGGNGGETQYF. The DNA for the CDR3 is TGTGCCAGCAGTTTATGGGGGGGAAACGGTGGAGAGACCCAGTACTTC.

The rearrangement uses TRBV28 and TRBJ1-5, with 10 bases matching TRBD1. The CDR3 contains 15 residues. The J segment lost 7 bases and the V segment lost 5 bases, leaving 8 bases of the junction unmatched. CDR1 and CDR2 (germline): MDHEN, SYDVKM. The CDR3 sequence is CASSDRQGARQPQHF. In nucleotides, the CDR3 is TGTGCCAGCAGTGATCGACAGGGGGCCCGACAGCCCCAGCATTTT.

The chain links TRBV5-1 to TRBJ2-5, with D perhaps being TRBD1 or TRBD2 (5 bases each). The CDR3 spans 14 residues. Germline V gene sequence: CDR1 SGHRS, CDR2 YFSETQ. V lost 7 bases and J lost 5, with 18 bases in between. The CDR3, as DNA: TGCGCCAGCGGGGGTCCGGGCGGCGTTGAGACCCAGTACTTC. Amino acids: CASGGPGGVETQYF.

This sequence joins TRBV12-3 or TRBV12-4 and TRBJ1-1; D unresolved. Trimming removed 6 bases from V and 0 bases from J, with 8 bases in between. This CDR3 has 13 residues. The CDR3 region is CASSKEVNTEAFF. For the CDR3, the DNA is TGTGCCAGCAGCAAAGAAGTGAACACTGAAGCTTTCTTT.

The chain combines TRBV7-9 with TRBJ1-2, with 9 bases fitting TRBD1. Germline CDR1 reads SEHNR; CDR2 reads FQNEAQ (reference sequence). CDR3 length: 17 residues. The V and J ends lost 4 bases and 4 bases, in that order; junction bases with no gene match: 13. The CDR3 protein is CASSSTRHRGRSYGYTF. DNA of the CDR3: TGTGCCAGCAGCTCTACGCGTCACAGGGGGCGAAGCTATGGCTACACCTTC.

The chain joins TRBV27 to TRBJ1-2; 7 bases map to TRBD1. This CDR3 comprises 15 residues. V trimming: 0 bases; J trimming: 1 base; junction bases outside the gene matches: 2. In germline, CDR1 is MNHEY, CDR2 SMNVEV (reference sequence). The CDR3 region is CASSLSTGFNYGYTF. The DNA for the CDR3 is TGTGCCAGCAGTTTATCGACAGGGTTTAACTATGGCTACACCTTC.

The chain carries TRBV15 and TRBJ2-4; no definite D call. CDR1 is LNHNV, CDR2 YYDKDF, per germline (reference sequence). With 0 bases removed from V and 9 bases from J, the gap between germline ends came to 6 bases. The CDR3 is made up of 12 amino acids. For the CDR3, the DNA is TGTGCCACCAGCAGAGAATTAGGCATTCAGTACTTC. This encodes CATSRELGIQYF.